A single sample gave rise to the 28 T cell receptor beta chains below, sequenced in a study of type 1 regulatory T cells. For these TCRs, the target antigens are not known. TCRdb re-called the reads with MiXCR, one entry per CDR3 protein. The table shows some 60,000 distinct CDR3 sequences, with less than 70% occurring only once. Material: cultured non-Tr1 T cells, either the whole culture or a sorted T cell fraction (not recorded which). These receptors came from a human donor in good health.

The sample holds a few counts of this clonotype. The chain has TRBV4-1 and TRBJ2-7; no reliable D call. The CDR3 totals 15 residues. Germline V gene lookup returns CDR1 MGHRA and CDR2 YSYEKL. The V end was cut by 0 bases, the J end by 2 bases, with 11 bases between. The CDR3 here is CASSQDPYSAYEQYF. CDR3 nucleotide sequence: TGCGCCAGCAGCCAAGATCCCTATTCGGCCTACGAGCAGTACTTC.

The genes are TRBV18 and TRBJ1-1; D is possibly TRBD1 (5 bases). Germline CDR1 reads KGHSH; CDR2 reads LQKENI. CDR3 length equals 13 residues. Trimming took 2 bases from V and 7 from J, leaving 11 bases between them. This chain's CDR3 is CASSPGTSDEAFF. CDR3 nucleotide sequence: TGTGCCAGCTCACCAGGGACCTCGGATGAAGCTTTCTTT.

This clonotype was seen more than once but under ten times. CDR3 DNA sequence: TGCAGTGCTTTCCGGGACACTCTCAGGGGCTACACCTTC. It translates to CSAFRDTLRGYTF. The V call is TRBV20-1, the J call TRBJ1-2; possibly TRBD1 for D (6 bases). The germline V gene has CDR1 DFQATT and CDR2 SNEGSKA (reference sequence). The CDR3 length is 13 residues. Trimming removed 5 bases at V and 8 bases at J, with 18 bases between.

The genes are TRBV5-1 and TRBJ1-3; D is unresolved. V lost 6 bases, J lost 0 bases, and 4 bases lay in between. The CDR3 consists of 12 residues. From germline, CDR1 is SGHRS and CDR2 YFSETQ. In DNA, the CDR3 is TGCGCCAGCATCGGCTCTGGAAACACCATATATTTT. This codes for CASIGSGNTIYF.

Concerning this clonotype itself: Here the CDR3 omits its conserved ending phenylalanine or tryptophan, so a read error is the likely source. The V call is TRBV7-2, the J call TRBJ2-7, with 7 bases that match TRBD2. V dropped 6 bases and J dropped 2; count of bases not matched to a gene: 7. CDR3 length: 14 amino acids. Germline V gene data show CDR1 as SGHTA and CDR2 as FQGNSA. CDR3 DNA sequence: TGTGCCAGCAGGTGGGGGGGACCACCCTACGAGCAGTACCTC. Protein sequence: CASRWGGPPYEQYL.

This chain links TRBV28 with TRBJ2-5; TRBD2 might be the D (5 bases). Between the trimmed V and J ends, which lost 5 bases and 5 bases, there was a span of 18 bases. This CDR3 has 15 amino acids. The germline gives CDR1 MDHEN, CDR2 SYDVKM. The CDR3 DNA sequence: TGTGCCAGCAGTGAGGGTGGCGGAGCCGGGGAGACCCAGTACTTC. Translated, it gives CASSEGGGAGETQYF.

The chain is built from TRBV6-5 and TRBJ1-1; TRBD1 matches at 8 bases. The CDR3 is 14 amino acids. After removal of 6 bases from V and 5 bases from J, the junction contained 8 bases not matched to a gene. The V gene's germline CDR1 is MNHEY and CDR2 SVGAGI. The chain's CDR3 is CASRQGQGRTEAFF. The CDR3 nucleotides read TGTGCCAGCAGACAAGGACAGGGACGGACTGAAGCTTTCTTT.

This clonotype was seen repeatedly, ten times or more. The chain combines TRBV7-9 with TRBJ1-3, with 7 bases aligning to TRBD1. V was pared by 5 bases and J by 3 bases, with 7 bases of the junction left unmatched. Germline assignment: CDR1 SEHNR and CDR2 FQNEAQ (reference sequence). The CDR3 extends over 15 amino acids. This chain's CDR3 is CASSPTGTVGNTIYF. As DNA, the CDR3 is TGTGCCAGCAGCCCCACCGGGACAGTTGGAAACACCATATATTTT.

There are a few counts of this clonotype. The chain combines TRBV6-2 or TRBV6-3 with TRBJ2-1; D unresolved. There are 14 residues in the CDR3. Germline V gene lookup returns CDR1 MNHEY and CDR2 SVGEGT. Deletions cut 6 bases from V and 10 bases from J, with 19 bases between. The CDR3 DNA follows: TGTGCCAGCAGCGGTAGCATGGATCTTGGCGAGCAGTTCTTC. Translation gives CASSGSMDLGEQFF.

The rearrangement links TRBV5-4 to TRBJ2-7; 13 bases fit TRBD2. This CDR3 has 16 residues. CDR1 is SGHNT and CDR2 is YYREEE in the germline V gene (reference sequence). The ends lost 3 bases at V and 1 base at J; junction bases unmatched: 4. CDR3 region: CASSSGTSGISYEQYF. The CDR3 nucleotides are TGTGCCAGCAGCTCCGGGACTAGCGGGATTTCCTACGAGCAGTACTTC. The complete variable domain, with remaining parts taken from reference TRBV5-4 and TRBJ2-7, reads ETGVTQSPTHLIKTRGQQVTLRCSSQSGHNTVSWYQQALGQGPQFIFQYYREEENGRGNFPPRFSGLQFPNYSSELNVNALELDDSALYLCASSSGTSGISYEQYFGPGTRLTVT.

This clonotype occurred a few times. The rearrangement joins TRBV9 to TRBJ1-4, with no clear D. V shed 4 bases and J shed 11 bases, with 18 bases lying between them. The CDR3 consists of 14 residues. Germline loops: CDR1 SGDLS, CDR2 YYNGEE. The CDR3 here is CASSPTTLSRKLFF. The CDR3 bases are TGTGCCAGCAGCCCAACGACCCTCTCGAGGAAACTGTTTTTT.

DNA for the CDR3: TGCAGTGCTAGAGTAGCGGGAGGGCAGAACACCGGGGAGCTGTTTTTT. This translates into CSARVAGGQNTGELFF. V is TRBV20-1 and J is TRBJ2-2, with TRBD2 matching 11 bases. The CDR3 totals 16 residues. Unmatched junction bases numbered 2, after V lost 1 base and J lost 1 base. Germline CDR1 is DFQATT and CDR2 is SNEGSKA (reference sequence).

The chain combines TRBV12-3 or TRBV12-4 with TRBJ1-1, with 8 nucleotides matching TRBD1. The CDR3 has 14 residues. The V segment lost 6 bases and the J segment 4 bases; nucleotides outside the gene matches: 7. CDR3 sequence: CASRGRQGSTEAFF. Here the CDR3 DNA reads TGTGCCAGCAGGGGGAGACAGGGGAGCACTGAAGCTTTCTTT.

The V gene is TRBV11-1, the J gene TRBJ2-1; 15 bases map to TRBD2. The CDR3 contains 15 residues. The ends lost 7 bases at V and 11 bases at J; junction bases unmatched: 9. The germline V gene has CDR1 SGHAT and CDR2 FQDESV (reference sequence). The CDR3 coding sequence is TGTGCCAGCACTATTGGCGGACTAGCGGGAGGGCAGCAGTTCTTC. It yields the protein CASTIGGLAGGQQFF.

The J gene is TRBJ1-1, the V gene TRBV5-4, with 7 bases fitting TRBD1. With 0 bases clipped from V and 0 bases from J, the junction kept 2 bases outside the gene matches. Germline V gene sequence: CDR1 SGHNT, CDR2 YYREEE (reference sequence). The length of the CDR3 is 15 residues. The CDR3 loop is CASSLGQGMNTEAFF. The CDR3 DNA follows: TGTGCCAGCAGCTTGGGACAGGGCATGAACACTGAAGCTTTCTTT.

The rearrangement joins TRBV7-2 to TRBJ2-1; TRBD2 matches 14 bases. CDR1 is SGHTA, CDR2 FQGNSA, per germline. The CDR3 contains 17 residues. V shed 4 bases, J shed 0 bases, and the junction held 2 bases outside the gene matches. For the CDR3, the DNA is TGTGCCAGCAGCTCTGGGACTAGCGGGGGCTCCTACAATGAGCAGTTCTTC. Translated, it gives CASSSGTSGGSYNEQFF.

The chain couples TRBV27 to TRBJ2-2; 13 positions agree with TRBD2. The CDR3 totals 16 residues. J gave up 4 bases and V 6 bases, and 5 bases lay outside the gene matches. Germline V gene data show CDR1 as MNHEY and CDR2 as SMNVEV (reference sequence). The CDR3 DNA follows: TGTGCCAGCAGCCCGGGACTAGCGGGAATCACCGGGGAGCTGTTTTTT. Its protein product is CASSPGLAGITGELFF.

The chain combines TRBV6-2 or TRBV6-3 with TRBJ2-3; no reliable D call. The germline V gene encodes CDR1 MNHEY and CDR2 SVGEGT. The CDR3 length is 14 residues. The V gene lost 4 bases and the J gene lost 0 bases, with 8 bases spanning the gap. The CDR3 bases are TGTGCCAGCAGTTCCGATTCTAGCACAGATACGCAGTATTTT. This gives the protein CASSSDSSTDTQYF.

V and J are TRBV2 and TRBJ1-5, with TRBD1 as a possible D gene (5 bases). Germline-derived CDR1 and CDR2 are SNHLY and FYNNEI. This CDR3 contains 12 residues. V gave up 7 bases and J gave up 5 bases, with 9 bases separating them. The CDR3 DNA follows: TGTGCCAGCATGGGGACGGATCAGCCCCAGCATTTT. It is translated as CASMGTDQPQHF.

This chain links TRBV5-1 with TRBJ1-5; 8 nucleotides line up with TRBD1. The J segment lost 6 bases and the V segment lost 4 bases, leaving 6 bases of the junction unmatched. In germline, CDR1 is SGHRS, CDR2 YFSETQ. This CDR3 spans 14 amino acids. The CDR3 DNA reads TGCGCCAGCAGCGAAGGACAGGGCGGTCAGCCCCAGCATTTT. Its translation: CASSEGQGGQPQHF. Supplemented by reference TRBV5-1 and TRBJ1-5, the full variable domain reads KAGVTQTPRYLIKTRGQQVTLSCSPISGHRSVSWYQQTPGQGLQFLFEYFSETQRNKGNFPGRFSGRQFSNSRSEMNVSTLELGDSALYLCASSEGQGGQPQHFGDGTRLSIL.

The rearrangement joins TRBV20-1 to TRBJ2-6, with unresolved D. Trimming removed 2 bases at V and 0 bases at J, with 14 bases between. This CDR3 contains 17 residues. Germline CDR1 is DFQATT and CDR2 is SNEGSKA (reference sequence). CDR3 in DNA: TGCAGTGCTAGACGGCTGTTACAAAGCTCTGGGGCCAACGTCCTGACTTTC. Its protein product is CSARRLLQSSGANVLTF.

The CDR3, as DNA: TGTGCCAGTAGTATAGATCGGTACAACAATGAGCAGTTCTTC. It yields the protein CASSIDRYNNEQFF. This chain links TRBV19 with TRBJ2-1, with D hard to call. V was shortened by 0 bases and J by 5 bases, with 8 bases between the two germline ends. This CDR3 is built from 14 residues. The germline gives CDR1 LNHDA, CDR2 SQIVND (reference sequence). The full variable domain, in which reference TRBV19 and TRBJ2-1 provide the parts outside the CDR3, is DGGITQSPKYLFRKEGQNVTLSCEQNLNHDAMYWYRQDPGQGLRLIYYSQIVNDFQKGDIAEGYSVSREKKESFPLTVTSAQKNPTAFYLCASSIDRYNNEQFFGPGTRLTVL.

This clonotype was counted only a few times. The chain couples TRBV3-1 to TRBJ2-1, with D unclear. Germline CDR1 is LGHDT and CDR2 is YNNKEL (reference sequence). V lost 3 bases and J lost 5, with 14 bases in between. The CDR3 consists of 15 residues. CDR3 in amino acids: CASSHLFKQDNEQFF. DNA for the CDR3: TGTGCCAGCAGCCACTTATTCAAGCAAGACAATGAGCAGTTCTTC.

This chain joins TRBV24-1 and TRBJ2-1, with D hard to call. This CDR3 comprises 13 residues. V shed 4 bases and J shed 4 bases, with 7 bases lying between them. Germline loops: CDR1 KGHDR, CDR2 SFDVKD. The CDR3 bases are TGTGCCACCAGTGACCCCCCTTACAATGAGCAGTTCTTC. Its protein product is CATSDPPYNEQFF.

This clonotype was recorded a few times. The chain employs TRBV2 and TRBJ2-2, with D perhaps given as TRBD1 or TRBD2 (6 bases each). Per the germline V gene, CDR1 is SNHLY and CDR2 is FYNNEI. The ends were cut back, 4 bases at V and 7 bases at J, with 19 bases in the middle. The length of the CDR3 is 16 residues. The CDR3 nucleotides read TGTGCCAGCAGTGTGACGCGGGATATCAGGGGCGGGGAGCTGTTTTTT. Translation gives CASSVTRDIRGGELFF. Full variable domain (missing parts from reference TRBV2 and TRBJ2-2): EPEVTQTPSHQVTQMGQEVILRCVPISNHLYFYWYRQILGQKVEFLVSFYNNEISEKSEIFDDQFSVERPDGSNFTLKIRSTKLEDSAMYFCASSVTRDIRGGELFFGEGSRLTVL.

This clonotype was seen once. The chain employs TRBV21-1 and TRBJ2-3. TRBV21-1 is classified as a pseudogene. The CDR3 spans 14 residues. The CDR3 bases are TGTGCCAGCAGCAAAGGCTCCTTTGGAGATACGCAGTATTTT. This translates into CASSKGSFGDTQYF.

V is TRBV4-1 and J is TRBJ1-1, with D uncertain. Trimming took off 0 bases at V and 10 bases at J, with 9 bases between the two ends. Per germline, CDR1 MGHRA and CDR2 YSYEKL. This CDR3 region has 12 residues. CDR3 in DNA: TGCGCCAGCAGCCAAGAGGTGGGCCCAGCTTTCTTT. Amino acid sequence: CASSQEVGPAFF.

This chain uses TRBV29-1 with TRBJ1-1, with D perhaps TRBD1 (6 bases). In germline, CDR1 is SQVTM, CDR2 ANQGSEA. The CDR3 has 14 residues. Trimming removed 5 bases at V and 4 bases at J, with 17 bases between. The CDR3 reads CSVFETGLATEAFF. CDR3 DNA: TGCAGCGTTTTTGAAACAGGGTTGGCCACTGAAGCTTTCTTT.